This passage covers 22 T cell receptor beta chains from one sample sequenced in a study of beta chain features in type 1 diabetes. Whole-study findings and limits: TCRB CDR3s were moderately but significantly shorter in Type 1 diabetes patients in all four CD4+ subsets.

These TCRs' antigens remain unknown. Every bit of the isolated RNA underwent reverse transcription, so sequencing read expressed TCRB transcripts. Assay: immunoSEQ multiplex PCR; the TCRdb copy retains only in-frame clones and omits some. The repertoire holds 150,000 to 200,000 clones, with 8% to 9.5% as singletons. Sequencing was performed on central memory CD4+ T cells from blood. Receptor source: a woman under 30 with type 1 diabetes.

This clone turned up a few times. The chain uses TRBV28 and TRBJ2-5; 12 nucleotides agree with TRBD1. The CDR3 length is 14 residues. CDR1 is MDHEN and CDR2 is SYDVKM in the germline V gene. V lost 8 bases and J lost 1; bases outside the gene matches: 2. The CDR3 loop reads CASGTGGTQETQYF. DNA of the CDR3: TGTGCCAGCGGGACAGGGGGCACCCAAGAGACCCAGTACTTC.

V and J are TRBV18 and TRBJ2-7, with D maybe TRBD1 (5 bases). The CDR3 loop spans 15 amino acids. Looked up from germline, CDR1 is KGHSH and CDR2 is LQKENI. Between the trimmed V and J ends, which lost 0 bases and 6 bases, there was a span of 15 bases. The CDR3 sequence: CASSPPSGQHFEQYF. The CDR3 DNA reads TGTGCCAGCTCACCACCGTCCGGACAACATTTCGAGCAGTACTTC.

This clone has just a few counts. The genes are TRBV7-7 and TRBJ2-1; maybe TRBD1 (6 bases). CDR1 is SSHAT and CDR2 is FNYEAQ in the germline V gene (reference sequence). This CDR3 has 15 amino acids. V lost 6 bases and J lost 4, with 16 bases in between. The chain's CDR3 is CASRTPGHPYNEQFF. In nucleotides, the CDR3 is TGTGCCAGCAGGACCCCGGGACACCCTTACAATGAGCAGTTCTTC.

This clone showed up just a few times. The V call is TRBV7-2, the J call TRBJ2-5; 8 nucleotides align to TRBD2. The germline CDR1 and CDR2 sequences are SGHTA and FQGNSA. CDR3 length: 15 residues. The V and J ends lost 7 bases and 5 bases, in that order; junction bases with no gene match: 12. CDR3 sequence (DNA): TGTGCCAGCACCCCAATCGCGGGGGGCAGGGAGACCCAGTACTTC. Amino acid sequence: CASTPIAGGRETQYF.

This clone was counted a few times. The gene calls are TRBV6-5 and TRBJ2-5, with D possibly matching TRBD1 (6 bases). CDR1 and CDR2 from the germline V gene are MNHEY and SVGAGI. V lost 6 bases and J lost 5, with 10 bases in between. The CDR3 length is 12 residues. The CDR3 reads CASSGQRETQYF. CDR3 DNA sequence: TGTGCCAGCAGCGGACAGAGGGAGACCCAGTACTTC.

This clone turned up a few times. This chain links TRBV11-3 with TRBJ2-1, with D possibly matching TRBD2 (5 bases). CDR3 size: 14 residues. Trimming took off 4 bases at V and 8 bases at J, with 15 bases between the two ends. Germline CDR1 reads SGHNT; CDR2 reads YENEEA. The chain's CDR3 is CASSSVRGSDEQFF. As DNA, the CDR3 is TGTGCCAGCAGCTCGGTCCGAGGGAGCGATGAGCAGTTCTTC.

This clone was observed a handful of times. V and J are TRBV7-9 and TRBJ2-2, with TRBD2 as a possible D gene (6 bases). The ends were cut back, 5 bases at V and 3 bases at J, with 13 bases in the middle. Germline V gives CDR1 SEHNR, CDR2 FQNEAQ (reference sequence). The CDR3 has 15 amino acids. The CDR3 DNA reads TGTGCCAGCAGCCGGGACTTAGTCGACACCGGGGAGCTGTTTTTT. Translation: CASSRDLVDTGELFF.

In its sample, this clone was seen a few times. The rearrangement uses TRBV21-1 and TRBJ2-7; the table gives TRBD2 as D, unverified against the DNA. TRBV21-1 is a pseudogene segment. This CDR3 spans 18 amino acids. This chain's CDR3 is CASSLPASGHVVAYEQYF. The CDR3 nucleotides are TGTGCCAGCAGCCTTCCGGCTAGCGGACACGTGGTAGCCTACGAGCAGTACTTC.

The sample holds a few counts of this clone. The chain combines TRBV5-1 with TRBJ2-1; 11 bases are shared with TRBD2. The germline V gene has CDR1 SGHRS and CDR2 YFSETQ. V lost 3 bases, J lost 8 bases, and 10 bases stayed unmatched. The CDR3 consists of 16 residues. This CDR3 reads CASSSGVLAGADEQFF. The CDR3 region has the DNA TGCGCCAGCAGCTCAGGGGTACTAGCGGGAGCGGATGAGCAGTTCTTC.

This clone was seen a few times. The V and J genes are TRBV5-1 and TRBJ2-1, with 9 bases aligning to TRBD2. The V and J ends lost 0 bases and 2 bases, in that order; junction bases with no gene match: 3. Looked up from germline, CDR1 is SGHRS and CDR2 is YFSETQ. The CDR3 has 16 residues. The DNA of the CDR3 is TGCGCCAGCAGCTTGGGGCCTAGCGGGACCTACAATGAGCAGTTCTTC. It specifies CASSLGPSGTYNEQFF.

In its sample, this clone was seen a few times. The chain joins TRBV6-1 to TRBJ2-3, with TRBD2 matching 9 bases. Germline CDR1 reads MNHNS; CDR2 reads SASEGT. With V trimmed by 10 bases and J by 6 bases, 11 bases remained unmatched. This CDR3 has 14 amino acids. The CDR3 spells CATLLAGALDTQYF. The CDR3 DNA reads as TGTGCCACCCTCTTAGCGGGGGCTTTGGATACGCAGTATTTT.

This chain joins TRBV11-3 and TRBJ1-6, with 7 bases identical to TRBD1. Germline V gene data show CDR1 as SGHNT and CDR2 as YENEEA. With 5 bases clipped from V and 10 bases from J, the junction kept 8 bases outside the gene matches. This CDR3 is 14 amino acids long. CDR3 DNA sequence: TGTGCCAGCAGCCTCCCCTTAGGGGGCTCACCCCTCCACTTT. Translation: CASSLPLGGSPLHF. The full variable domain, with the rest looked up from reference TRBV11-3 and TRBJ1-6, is EAGVVQSPRYKIIEKKQPVAFWCNPISGHNTLYWYLQNLGQGPELLIRYENEEAVDDSQLPKDRFSAERLKGVDSTLKIQPAELGDSAVYLCASSLPLGGSPLHFGNGTRLTVT.

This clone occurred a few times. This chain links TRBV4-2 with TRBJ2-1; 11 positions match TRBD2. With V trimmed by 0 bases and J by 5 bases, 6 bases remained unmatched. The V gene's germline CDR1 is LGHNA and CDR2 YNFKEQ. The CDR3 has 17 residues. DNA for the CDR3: TGTGCCAGCAGCCAAGACAGGGGACTAGCGGCAAACAATGAGCAGTTCTTC. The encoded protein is CASSQDRGLAANNEQFF.

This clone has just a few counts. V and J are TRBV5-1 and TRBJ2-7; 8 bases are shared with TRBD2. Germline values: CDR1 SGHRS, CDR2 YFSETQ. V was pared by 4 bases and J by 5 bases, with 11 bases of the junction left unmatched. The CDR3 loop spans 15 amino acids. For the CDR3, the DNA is TGCGCCAGCAGCAGACGGAGCGGGAGCGGCGACGAGCAGTACTTC. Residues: CASSRRSGSGDEQYF.

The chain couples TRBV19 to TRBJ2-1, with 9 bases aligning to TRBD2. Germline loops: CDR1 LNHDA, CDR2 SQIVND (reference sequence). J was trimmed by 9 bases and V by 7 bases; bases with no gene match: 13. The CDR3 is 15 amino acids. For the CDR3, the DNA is TGTGCCAGTACCCGTGGGGGACTAGCCGTCGCTGAGCAGTTCTTC. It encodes CASTRGGLAVAEQFF. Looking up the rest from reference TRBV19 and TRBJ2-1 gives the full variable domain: DGGITQSPKYLFRKEGQNVTLSCEQNLNHDAMYWYRQDPGQGLRLIYYSQIVNDFQKGDIAEGYSVSREKKESFPLTVTSAQKNPTAFYLCASTRGGLAVAEQFFGPGTRLTVL.

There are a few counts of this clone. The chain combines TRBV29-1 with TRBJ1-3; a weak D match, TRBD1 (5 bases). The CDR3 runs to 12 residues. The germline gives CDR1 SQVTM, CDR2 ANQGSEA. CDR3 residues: CSAGGGGNTIYF. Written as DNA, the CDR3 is TGCAGTGCCGGGGGTGGAGGAAACACCATATATTTT.

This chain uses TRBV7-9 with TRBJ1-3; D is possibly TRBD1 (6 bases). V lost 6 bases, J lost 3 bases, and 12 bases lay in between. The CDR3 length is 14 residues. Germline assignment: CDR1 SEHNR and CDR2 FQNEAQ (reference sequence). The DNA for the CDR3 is TGTGCCAGCAGTCCTCAGACAGGTGGAAACACCATATATTTT. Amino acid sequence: CASSPQTGGNTIYF.

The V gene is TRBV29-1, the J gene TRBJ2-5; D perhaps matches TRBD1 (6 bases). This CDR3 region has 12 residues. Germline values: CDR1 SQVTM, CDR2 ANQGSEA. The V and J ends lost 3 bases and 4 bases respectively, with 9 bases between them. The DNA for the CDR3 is TGCAGCGTTGACAGGGGTGTAGAGACCCAGTACTTC. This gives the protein CSVDRGVETQYF.

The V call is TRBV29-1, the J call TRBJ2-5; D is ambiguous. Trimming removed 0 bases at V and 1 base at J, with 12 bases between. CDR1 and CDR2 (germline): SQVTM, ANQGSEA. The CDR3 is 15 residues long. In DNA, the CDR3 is TGCAGCGTTGAAGAGGCCCAGGCCCGCCAAGAGACCCAGTACTTC. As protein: CSVEEAQARQETQYF.

CDR3 in amino acids: CASSLNGGPYTQYF. CDR3 bases: TGTGCCAGCAGTTTAAATGGCGGTCCTTACACCCAGTACTTC. The chain carries TRBV27 and TRBJ2-5; D gene ambiguous. The V end lost 2 bases, the J end lost 8 bases, and 15 bases lay between the germline ends. CDR1 MNHEY and CDR2 SMNVEV come from the germline V gene (reference sequence). This CDR3 has 14 residues.

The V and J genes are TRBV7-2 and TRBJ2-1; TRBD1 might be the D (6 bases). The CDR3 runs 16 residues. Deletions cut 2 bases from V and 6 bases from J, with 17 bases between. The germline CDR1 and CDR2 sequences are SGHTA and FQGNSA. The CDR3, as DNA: TGTGCCAGCAGCTTAACTCCGAGGGGGACGGGCAATGAGCAGTTCTTC. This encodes CASSLTPRGTGNEQFF.

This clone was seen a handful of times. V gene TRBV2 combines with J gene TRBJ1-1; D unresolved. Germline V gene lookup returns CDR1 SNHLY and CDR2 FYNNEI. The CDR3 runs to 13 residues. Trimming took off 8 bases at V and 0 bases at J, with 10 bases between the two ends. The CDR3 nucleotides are TGTGCCAGCCACTATGTTATGAACACTGAAGCTTTCTTT. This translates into CASHYVMNTEAFF.